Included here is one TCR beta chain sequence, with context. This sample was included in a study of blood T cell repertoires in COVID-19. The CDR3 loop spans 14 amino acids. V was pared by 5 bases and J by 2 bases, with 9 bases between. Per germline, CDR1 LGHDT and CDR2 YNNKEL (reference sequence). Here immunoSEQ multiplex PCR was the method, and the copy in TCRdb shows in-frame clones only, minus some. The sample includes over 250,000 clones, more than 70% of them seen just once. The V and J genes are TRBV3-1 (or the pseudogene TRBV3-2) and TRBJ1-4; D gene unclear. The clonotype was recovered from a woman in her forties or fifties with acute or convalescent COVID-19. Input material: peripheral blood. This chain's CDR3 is CASSVGVTNEKLFF. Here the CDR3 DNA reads TGTGCCAGCAGCGTCGGGGTTACTAATGAAAAACTGTTTTTT.